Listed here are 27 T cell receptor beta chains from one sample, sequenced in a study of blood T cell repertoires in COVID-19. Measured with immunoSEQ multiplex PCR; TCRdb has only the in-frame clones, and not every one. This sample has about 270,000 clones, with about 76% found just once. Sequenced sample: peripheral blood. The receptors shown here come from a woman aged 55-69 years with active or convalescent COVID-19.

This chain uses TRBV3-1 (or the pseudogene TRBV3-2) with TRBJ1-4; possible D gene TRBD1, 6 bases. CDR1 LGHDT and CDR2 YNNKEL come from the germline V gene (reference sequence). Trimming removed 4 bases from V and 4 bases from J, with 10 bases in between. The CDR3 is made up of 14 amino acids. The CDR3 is CASSPRQVNEKLFF. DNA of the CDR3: TGTGCCAGCAGCCCCAGACAGGTTAATGAAAAACTGTTTTTT.

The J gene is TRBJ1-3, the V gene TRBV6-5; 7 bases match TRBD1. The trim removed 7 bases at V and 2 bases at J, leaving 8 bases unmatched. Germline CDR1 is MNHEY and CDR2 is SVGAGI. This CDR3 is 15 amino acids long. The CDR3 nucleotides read TGTGCCAGCACCCGACAGGGCGAAGCTGGAAACACCATATATTTT. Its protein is CASTRQGEAGNTIYF.

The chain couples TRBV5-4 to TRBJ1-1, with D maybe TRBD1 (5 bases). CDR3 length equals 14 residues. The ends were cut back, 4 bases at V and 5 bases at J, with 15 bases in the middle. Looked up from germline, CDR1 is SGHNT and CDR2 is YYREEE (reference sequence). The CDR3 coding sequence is TGTGCCAGCAGCCCGGACACCCGAGGTACTGAAGCTTTCTTT. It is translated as CASSPDTRGTEAFF.

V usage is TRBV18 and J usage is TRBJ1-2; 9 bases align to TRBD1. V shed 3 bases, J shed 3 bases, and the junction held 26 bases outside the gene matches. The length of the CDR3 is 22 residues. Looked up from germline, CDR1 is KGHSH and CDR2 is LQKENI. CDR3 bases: TGTGCCAGCTCACCTATTGCCCCAACGGGACAGGGCCCCCGATCGGCCCACTATGGCTACACCTTC. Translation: CASSPIAPTGQGPRSAHYGYTF.

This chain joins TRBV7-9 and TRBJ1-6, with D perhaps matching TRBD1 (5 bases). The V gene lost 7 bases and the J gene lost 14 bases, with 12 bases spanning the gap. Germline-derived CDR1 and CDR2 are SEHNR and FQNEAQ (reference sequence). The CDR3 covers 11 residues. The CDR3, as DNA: TGTGCCAGCACCCCTGGGGGGTCCCTCCACTTT. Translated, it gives CASTPGGSLHF.

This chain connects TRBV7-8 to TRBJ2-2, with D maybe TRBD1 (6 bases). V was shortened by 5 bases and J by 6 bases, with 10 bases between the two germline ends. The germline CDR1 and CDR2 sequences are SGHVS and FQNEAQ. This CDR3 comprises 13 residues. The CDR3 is CASSPRGSGELFF. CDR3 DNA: TGTGCCAGCAGCCCGAGGGGGTCCGGGGAGCTGTTTTTT.

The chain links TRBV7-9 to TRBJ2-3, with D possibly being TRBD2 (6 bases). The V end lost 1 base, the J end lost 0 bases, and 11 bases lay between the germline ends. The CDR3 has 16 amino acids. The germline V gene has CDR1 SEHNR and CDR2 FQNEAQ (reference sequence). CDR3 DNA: TGTGCCAGCAGCTTAGGAGGGGCGGGAAGCACAGATACGCAGTATTTT. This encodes CASSLGGAGSTDTQYF. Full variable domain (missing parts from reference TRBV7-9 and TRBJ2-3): DTGVSQNPRHKITKRGQNVTFRCDPISEHNRLYWYRQTLGQGPEFLTYFQNEAQLEKSRLLSDRFSAERPKGSFSTLEIQRTEQGDSAMYLCASSLGGAGSTDTQYFGPGTRLTVL.

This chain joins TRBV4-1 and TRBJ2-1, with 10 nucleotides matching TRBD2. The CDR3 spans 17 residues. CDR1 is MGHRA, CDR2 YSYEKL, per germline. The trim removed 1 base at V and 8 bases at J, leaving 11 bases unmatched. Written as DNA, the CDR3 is TGCGCCAGCAGCCAAGGGCCGAGCGGGGGGGCGAACGATGAGCAGTTCTTC. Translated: CASSQGPSGGANDEQFF.

Here the CDR3 reads CASSLLEGAPTEAFF. In DNA form, the CDR3 reads TGCGCCAGCAGCTTGCTTGAGGGGGCGCCCACTGAAGCTTTCTTT. The chain uses TRBV5-1 and TRBJ1-1; TRBD1 matches at 7 bases. CDR3 size: 15 residues. Unmatched junction bases numbered 7, after V lost 1 base and J lost 4 bases. The V gene's germline CDR1 is SGHRS and CDR2 YFSETQ.

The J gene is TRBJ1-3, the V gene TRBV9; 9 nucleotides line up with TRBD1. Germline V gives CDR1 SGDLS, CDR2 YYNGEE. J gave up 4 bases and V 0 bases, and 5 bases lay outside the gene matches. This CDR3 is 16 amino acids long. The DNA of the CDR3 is TGTGCCAGCAGCGTAGACACAGGGGGCCCCGGAAACACCATATATTTT. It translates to CASSVDTGGPGNTIYF.

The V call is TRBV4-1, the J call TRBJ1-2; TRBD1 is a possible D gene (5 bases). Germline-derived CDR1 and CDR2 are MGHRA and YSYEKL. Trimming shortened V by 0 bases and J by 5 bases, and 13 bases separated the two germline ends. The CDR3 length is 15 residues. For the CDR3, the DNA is TGCGCCAGCAGCCAAGATCCGGCCAGGGTATATGGCTACACCTTC. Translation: CASSQDPARVYGYTF.

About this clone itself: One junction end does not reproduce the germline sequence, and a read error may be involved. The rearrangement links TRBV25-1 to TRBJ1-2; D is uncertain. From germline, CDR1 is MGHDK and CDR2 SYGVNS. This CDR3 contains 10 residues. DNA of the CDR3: TGTGCCAGCAGTGAATCCGGGTTGATCTTC. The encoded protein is CASSESGLIF.

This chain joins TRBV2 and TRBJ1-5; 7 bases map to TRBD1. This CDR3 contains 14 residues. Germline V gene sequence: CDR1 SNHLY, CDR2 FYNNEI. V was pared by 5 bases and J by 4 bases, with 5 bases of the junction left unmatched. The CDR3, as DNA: TGTGCCAGCAGTCAAGGGGGCTATAATCAGCCCCAGCATTTT. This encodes CASSQGGYNQPQHF.

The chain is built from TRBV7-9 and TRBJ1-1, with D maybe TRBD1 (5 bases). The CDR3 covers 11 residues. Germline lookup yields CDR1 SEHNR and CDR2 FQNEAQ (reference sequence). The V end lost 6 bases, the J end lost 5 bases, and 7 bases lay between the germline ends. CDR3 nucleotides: TGTGCCAGCAGTCCAGGGACTGAAGCTTTCTTT. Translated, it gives CASSPGTEAFF.

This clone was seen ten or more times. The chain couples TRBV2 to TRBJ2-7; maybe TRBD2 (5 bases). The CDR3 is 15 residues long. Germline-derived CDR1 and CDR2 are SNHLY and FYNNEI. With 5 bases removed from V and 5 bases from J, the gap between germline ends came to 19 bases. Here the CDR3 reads CASSLRGDHLDEQYF. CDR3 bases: TGTGCCAGCAGTCTACGGGGAGACCACCTAGACGAGCAGTACTTC.

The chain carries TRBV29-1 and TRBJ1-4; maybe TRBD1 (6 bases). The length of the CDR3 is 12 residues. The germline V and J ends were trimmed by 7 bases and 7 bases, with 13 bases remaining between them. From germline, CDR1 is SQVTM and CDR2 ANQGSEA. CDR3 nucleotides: TGCAGCGCAGGGGATTCCTCTGAAAAACTGTTTTTT. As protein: CSAGDSSEKLFF.

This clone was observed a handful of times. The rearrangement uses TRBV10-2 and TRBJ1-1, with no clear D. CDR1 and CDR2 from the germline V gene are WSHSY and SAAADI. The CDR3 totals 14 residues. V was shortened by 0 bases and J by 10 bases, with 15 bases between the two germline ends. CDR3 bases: TGCGCCAGCAGTGAGTCGCTAACAGCCCTTGGAGCTTTCTTT. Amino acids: CASSESLTALGAFF.

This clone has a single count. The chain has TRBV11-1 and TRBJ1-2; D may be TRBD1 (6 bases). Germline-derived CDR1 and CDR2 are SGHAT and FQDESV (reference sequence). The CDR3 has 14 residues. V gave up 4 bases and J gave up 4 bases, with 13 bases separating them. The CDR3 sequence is CASSSAGASYGYTF. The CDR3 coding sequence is TGTGCCAGCAGCTCTGCAGGGGCTAGCTATGGCTACACCTTC.

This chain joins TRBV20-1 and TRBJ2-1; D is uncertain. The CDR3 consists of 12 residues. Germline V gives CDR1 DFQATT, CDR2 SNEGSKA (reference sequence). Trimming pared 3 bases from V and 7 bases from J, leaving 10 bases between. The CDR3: CSASQVKNEQFF. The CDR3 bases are TGCAGTGCTAGTCAGGTAAAGAATGAGCAGTTCTTC.

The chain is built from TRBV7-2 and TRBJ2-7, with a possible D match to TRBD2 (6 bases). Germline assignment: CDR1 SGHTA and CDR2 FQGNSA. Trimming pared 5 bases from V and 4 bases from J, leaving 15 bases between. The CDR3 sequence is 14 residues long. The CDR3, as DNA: TGTGCCAGCAGCCCTGTCGTAGCGGTTTACGAGCAGTACTTC. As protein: CASSPVVAVYEQYF.

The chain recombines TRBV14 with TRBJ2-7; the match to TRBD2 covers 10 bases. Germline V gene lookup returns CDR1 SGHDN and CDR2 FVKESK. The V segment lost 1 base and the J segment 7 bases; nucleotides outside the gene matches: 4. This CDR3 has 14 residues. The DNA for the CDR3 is TGTGCCAGCAGCCAAGTGCTTAGCGGGGGGGAGCAGTACTTC. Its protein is CASSQVLSGGEQYF.

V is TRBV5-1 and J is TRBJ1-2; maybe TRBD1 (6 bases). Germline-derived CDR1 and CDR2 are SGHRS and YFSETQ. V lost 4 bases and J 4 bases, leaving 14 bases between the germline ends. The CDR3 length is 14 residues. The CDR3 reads CASSAEDSFYGYTF. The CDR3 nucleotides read TGCGCCAGCAGCGCGGAGGACAGCTTCTATGGCTACACCTTC.

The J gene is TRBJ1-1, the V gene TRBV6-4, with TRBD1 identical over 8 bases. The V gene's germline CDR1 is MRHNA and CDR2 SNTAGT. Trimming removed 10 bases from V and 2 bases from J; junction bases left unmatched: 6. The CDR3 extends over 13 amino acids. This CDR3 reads CANPDRENTEAFF. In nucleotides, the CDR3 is TGTGCCAACCCGGACAGGGAAAACACTGAAGCTTTCTTT.

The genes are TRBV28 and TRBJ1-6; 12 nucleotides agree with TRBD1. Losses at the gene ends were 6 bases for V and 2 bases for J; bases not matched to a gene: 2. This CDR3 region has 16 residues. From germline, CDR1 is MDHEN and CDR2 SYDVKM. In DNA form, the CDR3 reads TGTGCCAGCAGGGGACAGGGGGCAACCTATAATTCACCCCTCCACTTT. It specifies CASRGQGATYNSPLHF.

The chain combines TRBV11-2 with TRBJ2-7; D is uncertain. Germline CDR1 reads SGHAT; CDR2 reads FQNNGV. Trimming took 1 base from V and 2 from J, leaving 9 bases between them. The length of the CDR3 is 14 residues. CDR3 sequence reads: CASSLVGRPYEQYF. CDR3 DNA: TGTGCCAGCAGCTTAGTGGGCAGGCCCTACGAGCAGTACTTC.

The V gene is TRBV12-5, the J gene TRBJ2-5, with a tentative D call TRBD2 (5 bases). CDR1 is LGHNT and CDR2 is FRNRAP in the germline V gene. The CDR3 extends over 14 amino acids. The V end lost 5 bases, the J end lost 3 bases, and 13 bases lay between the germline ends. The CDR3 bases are TGTGCTAGTGGTCCCCCTCGGGGTAAAGAGACCCAGTACTTC. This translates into CASGPPRGKETQYF.

CDR3 DNA sequence: TGTGCCAGCTCCCTTCGACAGGGGGCAGCTGGAAACACCATATATTTT. Translation: CASSLRQGAAGNTIYF. The rearrangement links TRBV18 to TRBJ1-3; 10 bases match TRBD1. Germline V gene lookup returns CDR1 KGHSH and CDR2 LQKENI. The CDR3 runs to 16 residues. Unmatched junction bases numbered 7, after V lost 6 bases and J lost 2 bases.